This TCR beta chain was sequenced for a study of blood T cell repertoires in COVID-19. Study context: The United States, Italy and Spain provided the acute and convalescent COVID-19 samples.

This clone has only one observation. The CDR3 is 16 residues long. Trimming took 0 bases from V and 7 from J, leaving 17 bases between them. The germline gives CDR1 SGHTS, CDR2 YDEGEE. Per the study methods: How many nucleated cells were present was estimated from reference gene primer amplification. Profiled with immunoSEQ multiplex PCR; TCRdb holds only in-frame clones, not every one. V and J calls and clone size follow that table, whereas D and trimming were derived from the DNA. The repertoire includes 200,000 to 250,000 clones, around 89% of them detected once, and 2% to 3% sits in the top ten. Material for sequencing was peripheral blood. This receptor was obtained from a man younger than 45 with COVID-19, enrolled during active disease. The chain has TRBV5-8 and TRBJ2-1, with D possibly matching TRBD2 (6 bases). CDR3 residues: CASSLGRSLALNEQFF. In DNA form, the CDR3 reads TGTGCCAGCAGCTTGGGTCGGAGTCTAGCGTTGAATGAGCAGTTCTTC.